What follows are 11 T cell receptor beta chains derived from one specimen sequenced in a study of T cell changes during pregnancy in multiple sclerosis. Clones were read by immunoSEQ multiplex PCR, and TCRdb kept only the in-frame ones, dropping some. The sample includes tens of thousands of clones, about 90% of them seen just once. This specimen was CD4+ T cells from peripheral blood mononuclear cells, taken after pregnancy. The origin of the receptors is a female donor in good health, enrolled as a control in a pregnancy study.

The J gene is TRBJ1-4, the V gene TRBV29-1; D possibly corresponds to TRBD1 (6 bases). Germline V lookup: CDR1 SQVTM, CDR2 ANQGSEA. V shed 0 bases and J shed 8 bases, with 10 bases lying between them. CDR3 length equals 13 residues. In DNA, the CDR3 is TGCAGCGTTGAAGATGGGAGGGGGGAAAAACTGTTTTTT. The encoded protein is CSVEDGRGEKLFF. Using reference TRBV29-1 and TRBJ1-4 for the parts outside the CDR3, the full variable domain is SAVISQKPSRDICQRGTSLTIQCQVDSQVTMMFWYRQQPGQSLTLIATANQGSEATYESGFVIDKFPISRPNLTFSTLTVSNMSPEDSSIYLCSVEDGRGEKLFFGSGTQLSVL.

This chain joins TRBV7-9 and TRBJ2-2; TRBD2 might be the D (6 bases). This CDR3 region has 13 residues. Germline V gene data show CDR1 as SEHNR and CDR2 as FQNEAQ (reference sequence). Trimming left V 3 bases short and J 4 bases short, with 6 bases between. The DNA of the CDR3 is TGTGCCAGCAGCTTCGGGGGCACCGGGGAGCTGTTTTTT. As protein: CASSFGGTGELFF.

V is TRBV18 and J is TRBJ1-2, with unresolved D. The CDR3 contains 15 residues. Between the trimmed V and J ends, which lost 3 bases and 0 bases, there was a span of 11 bases. CDR1 is KGHSH, CDR2 LQKENI, per germline. The CDR3 coding sequence is TGTGCCAGCTCACCCCCCAGTATGGCTAACTATGGCTACACCTTC. This translates into CASSPPSMANYGYTF.

The chain is built from TRBV7-2 and TRBJ2-1; D remains ambiguous. Trimming shortened V by 3 bases and J by 8 bases, and 11 bases separated the two germline ends. The germline gives CDR1 SGHTA, CDR2 FQGNSA. The CDR3 sequence is 13 residues long. CDR3 region: CASSFELEDEQFF. The CDR3 DNA sequence: TGTGCCAGCAGCTTCGAACTTGAGGATGAGCAGTTCTTC.

With regard to this clone: At one end, the junction sequence differs from germline, possibly due to a read error. This chain connects TRBV10-3 to TRBJ2-3; maybe TRBD1 (6 bases). This CDR3 is 14 amino acids long. The germline V gene encodes CDR1 ENHRY and CDR2 SYGVKD. The chain's CDR3 is CAVRWTASTDTQYF. In DNA, the CDR3 is TGTGCCGTCAGGTGGACAGCTAGCACAGATACGCAGTATTTT.

The chain has TRBV28 and TRBJ2-4, with unresolved D. Germline assignment: CDR1 MDHEN and CDR2 SYDVKM. V was trimmed by 3 bases and J by 9 bases, leaving 12 bases between them. The CDR3 covers 13 residues. The CDR3: CASSLSNAVIQYF. The CDR3 coding sequence is TGTGCCAGCAGTTTGTCCAACGCAGTCATTCAGTACTTC.

This chain's CDR3 is CASSRVTSGRFEQFF. Here the CDR3 DNA reads TGTGCCAGCAGCAGAGTGACTAGCGGGAGGTTTGAGCAGTTCTTC. The J gene is TRBJ2-1, the V gene TRBV5-8; 13 nucleotides align to TRBD2. The CDR3 is 15 amino acids. The V and J ends lost 4 bases and 9 bases, in that order; junction bases with no gene match: 7. The V gene's germline CDR1 is SGHTS and CDR2 YDEGEE.

This clone appeared a single time. CDR3 sequence: CASSWTGDGYTF. CDR3 sequence (DNA): TGTGCCAGTAGTTGGACAGGGGATGGCTACACCTTC. The V gene is TRBV19, the J gene TRBJ1-2, with 9 bases lining up with TRBD1. The V and J ends lost 5 bases and 6 bases, in that order; junction bases with no gene match: 1. CDR1 and CDR2 (germline): LNHDA, SQIVND (reference sequence). The CDR3 has 12 residues.

Only one count was recorded for this clone. The CDR3: CASNFLAGGTDTQYF. Here the CDR3 DNA reads TGTGCCAGCAACTTTCTAGCGGGGGGCACAGATACGCAGTATTTT. V usage is TRBV6-5 and J usage is TRBJ2-3; 10 bases line up with TRBD2. Germline V gives CDR1 MNHEY, CDR2 SVGAGI. The CDR3 length is 15 residues. The V gene end was trimmed by 7 bases and the J gene end by 1 base; junction bases not matched to a gene: 5.

The J gene is TRBJ1-5, the V gene TRBV27, with D maybe TRBD1 (5 bases). Trimming left V 6 bases short and J 0 bases short, with 18 bases between. Germline V gives CDR1 MNHEY, CDR2 SMNVEV (reference sequence). The CDR3 covers 17 residues. This CDR3 reads CASRAGGRAYSNQPQHF. Here the CDR3 DNA reads TGTGCCAGCAGGGCAGGTGGCAGGGCCTATAGCAATCAGCCCCAGCATTTT.

This clone is deemed medium-sized. The chain has TRBV7-8 and TRBJ2-2; 11 bases fit TRBD2. This CDR3 is built from 14 residues. Germline CDR1 SGHVS, CDR2 FQNEAQ. V was clipped by 5 bases and J by 9 bases; unmatched bases: 5. The CDR3 nucleotides read TGTGCCAGCAGCACAACTAGCGGGAGCCGGGAGCTGTTTTTT. It is translated as CASSTTSGSRELFF.